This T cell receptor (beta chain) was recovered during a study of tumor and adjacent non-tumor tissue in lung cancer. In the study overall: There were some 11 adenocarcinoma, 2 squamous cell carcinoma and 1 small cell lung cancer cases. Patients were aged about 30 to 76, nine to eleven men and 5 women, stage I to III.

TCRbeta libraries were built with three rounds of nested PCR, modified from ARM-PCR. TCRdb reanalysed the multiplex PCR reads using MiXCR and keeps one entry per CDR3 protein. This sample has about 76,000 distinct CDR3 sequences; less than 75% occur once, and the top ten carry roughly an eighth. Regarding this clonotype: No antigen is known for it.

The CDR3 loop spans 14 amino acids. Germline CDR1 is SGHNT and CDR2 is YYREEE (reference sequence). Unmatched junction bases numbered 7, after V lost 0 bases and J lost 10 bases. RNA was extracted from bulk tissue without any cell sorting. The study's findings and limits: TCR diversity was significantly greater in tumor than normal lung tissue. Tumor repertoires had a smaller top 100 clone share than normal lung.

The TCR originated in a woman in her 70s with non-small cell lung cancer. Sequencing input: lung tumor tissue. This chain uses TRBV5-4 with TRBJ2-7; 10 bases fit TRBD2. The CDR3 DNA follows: TGTGCCAGCAGCTTGGCCCTAGCGGGGGACAAACAGTACTTC. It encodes CASSLALAGDKQYF.